These T cell receptor beta chains were read from a single sample in a study of blood T cell repertoires in COVID-19. Produced via immunoSEQ multiplex PCR; TCRdb's table is partial and in-frame only. The sample shows 150,000 to 200,000 clones, roughly 85% of them seen only once. Sequenced input: peripheral blood. The receptors shown here come from a woman in her twenties or thirties with acute or convalescent COVID-19. Each CDR3 is given with its conserved first and last residue. The D gene is left open where the match is weak. Size is omitted from some rows. Given values are once, few, many or a class for expanded clones.

j_call v_call clone_size d_call cdr3_aa cdr3_nt
TRBJ2-4 TRBV5-4 - - CASSLTTQVDKNIQYF TGTGCCAGCAGCCTCACGACACAGGTGGACAAAAACATTCAGTACTTC
TRBJ2-3 TRBV5-1 - TRBD2 CASSLASSGYTDTQYF TGCGCCAGCAGCCTGGCGTCTAGCGGATACACAGATACGCAGTATTTT
TRBJ1-4 TRBV5-1 - TRBD1 CASSPDRANEKLFF TGCGCCAGCAGCCCGGACAGGGCAAATGAAAAACTGTTTTTT
TRBJ2-5 TRBV19 - TRBD1 CASSRTGGLGETQYF TGTGCCAGTAGTAGAACAGGGGGCTTAGGAGAGACCCAGTACTTC
TRBJ1-1 TRBV2 once - CASSAGRGNTEAFF TGTGCCAGCAGTGCGGGCAGGGGGAACACTGAAGCTTTCTTT
TRBJ1-2 TRBV19 - - CASSITSGYGYTF TGTGCCAGTAGTATAACAAGCGGATATGGCTACACCTTC
TRBJ1-2 TRBV29-1 - TRBD1 CSVEGQGYGYTF TGCAGCGTTGAAGGACAGGGTTATGGCTACACCTTC
TRBJ2-2 TRBV27 once - CASSFWGVGELFF TGTGCCAGCAGTTTCTGGGGGGTCGGGGAGCTGTTTTTT
TRBJ1-2 TRBV12-3/TRBV12-4 - - CASSPAGSYTF TGTGCCAGCAGCCCGGCCGGGAGCTACACCTTC
TRBJ1-4 TRBV15 - - CATSRDRKGEPNEKLFF TGTGCCACCAGCAGAGACCGAAAAGGGGAACCTAATGAAAAACTGTTTTTT
TRBJ1-2 TRBV28 - TRBD1 CASSLEQGGFYYGYTF TGTGCCAGCAGTTTGGAACAAGGGGGCTTTTACTATGGCTACACCTTC
TRBJ1-2 TRBV19 - - CASNGGDYGYTF TGTGCCAGTAACGGGGGTGACTATGGCTACACCTTC
TRBJ2-7 TRBV7-6 - - CASSLERTDSYEQYF TGTGCCAGCAGCTTAGAGCGGACAGACTCCTACGAGCAGTACTTC
TRBJ2-7 TRBV4-3 - TRBD2 CASSLELAGTYEQYF TGCGCCAGCAGCCTTGAACTAGCGGGGACCTACGAGCAGTACTTC
TRBJ1-5 TRBV6-2/TRBV6-3 - TRBD1 CASSYFTGASNQPQHF TGTGCCAGCAGTTACTTCACAGGGGCCTCCAATCAGCCCCAGCATTTT
TRBJ2-3 TRBV20-1 - - CSAEEGDTQYF TGCAGTGCGGAGGAGGGGGATACGCAGTATTTT
TRBJ2-7 TRBV3-1/TRBV3-2 - TRBD2 CASSRGLAGGRYEQYF TGTGCCAGCAGCCGGGGACTAGCGGGGGGACGCTACGAGCAGTACTTC
TRBJ1-5 TRBV7-8 - - CASSPLQGRQPQHF TGTGCCAGCAGCCCATTACAGGGCCGGCAGCCCCAGCATTTT
TRBJ1-2 TRBV5-1 - - CASRPDRSYGYTF TGCGCCAGCAGACCCGACAGGAGTTATGGCTACACCTTC
TRBJ1-3 TRBV7-6 - TRBD1 CASSSGGSGNTIYF TGTGCCAGCAGTTCAGGGGGCTCTGGAAACACCATATATTTT
TRBJ1-3 TRBV13 - TRBD1 CASSLGLTGAGNTIYF TGTGCCAGCAGCTTAGGCCTAACAGGGGCTGGAAACACCATATATTTT
TRBJ2-7 TRBV5-4 - - CASSLDPPYEQYF TGTGCCAGCAGCTTGGATCCCCCGTACGAGCAGTACTTC
TRBJ1-2 TRBV5-1 - TRBD1 CASTSMTGGFGGYTF TGCGCCAGCACGTCCATGACAGGGGGTTTCGGTGGCTACACCTTC
TRBJ1-2 TRBV5-1 - TRBD1 CASSLAGQVNYGYTF TGCGCCAGCAGCTTGGCGGGACAGGTTAACTATGGCTACACCTTC
TRBJ2-2 TRBV7-3 - TRBD1 CASSLEGAGTGELFF TGTGCCAGCAGCTTAGAGGGGGCTGGGACCGGGGAGCTGTTTTTT
TRBJ1-5 TRBV7-6 - TRBD1 CASSLAVGQGSRQPQHF TGTGCCAGCAGCTTAGCGGTGGGACAGGGATCTCGTCAGCCCCAGCATTTT
TRBJ1-3 TRBV3-1/TRBV3-2 few TRBD1 CASVLRRDRLHSASGNTIYF TGTGCCAGCGTCTTGCGCCGGGACAGGTTACATTCGGCCTCTGGAAACACCATATATTTT
TRBJ1-4 TRBV5-4 - - CASSFGRGKLFF TGTGCCAGCAGCTTCGGTAGAGGAAAACTGTTTTTT
TRBJ2-3 TRBV11-2 - - CASSLVGGPTDTQYF TGTGCCAGCAGCTTAGTTGGAGGGCCCACAGATACGCAGTATTTT
TRBJ1-5 TRBV6-2/TRBV6-3 - - CASSYEVYQPQHF TGTGCCAGCAGTTACGAGGTATATCAGCCCCAGCATTTT
TRBJ1-2 TRBV28 - - CASREGGGAPNYGYTF TGTGCCAGCAGGGAGGGAGGAGGGGCGCCCAACTATGGCTACACCTTC
TRBJ2-2 TRBV5-4 - - CASSTPGRFTGELFF TGTGCCAGCAGCACTCCGGGAAGATTCACCGGGGAGCTGTTTTTT
TRBJ1-5 TRBV28 - TRBD1 CASSDRANQPQHF TGTGCCAGCAGTGACAGGGCTAATCAGCCCCAGCATTTT
TRBJ1-2 TRBV4-3 - - CASSPAGVYGYTF TGCGCCAGCAGCCCGGCAGGGGTCTATGGCTACACCTTC
TRBJ2-1 TRBV15 - - CATSSRASDNEQFF TGTGCCACCAGCAGCCGGGCTAGCGACAATGAGCAGTTCTTC
TRBJ1-1 TRBV27 - - CASSFLRGAQNTEAFF TGTGCCAGCAGTTTTCTCCGGGGGGCGCAGAACACTGAAGCTTTCTTT
TRBJ2-1 TRBV7-9 once TRBD1 CASSLQGAASEQFF TGTGCCAGCAGCTTACAGGGGGCCGCTAGTGAGCAGTTCTTC
TRBJ2-3 TRBV27 - TRBD1 CASSGDSYTDTQYF TGTGCCAGCAGTGGGGACAGCTACACAGATACGCAGTATTTT
TRBJ1-4 TRBV5-5 - TRBD1 CASSLETGRLFF TGTGCCAGCAGCTTAGAGACAGGGAGGCTGTTTTTT
TRBJ2-5 TRBV30 few TRBD2 CAQGLAGQAGTQYF TGTGCCCAGGGACTAGCGGGGCAGGCGGGGACCCAGTACTTC
TRBJ1-2 TRBV7-9 - - CASSLAGNYGYTF TGTGCCAGCAGCTTAGCCGGGAACTATGGCTACACCTTC
TRBJ1-6 TRBV28 - - CASRAGKNSPLHF TGTGCCAGCCGGGCGGGTAAGAATTCACCCCTCCACTTT